This T cell receptor (beta chain) was found in a study of PD-L1 blockade in urothelial cancer. Study in general: At some point between 2013 and 2014 therapy began: atezolizumab 1,200 mg intravenously every 3 weeks. It was at 3 weeks (second dose) and 6 weeks after treatment start that blood was analyzed. Study-level points and caveats: For durable-benefit patients, tumor-associated blood clones expanded more at 3 weeks. Better survival was predicted by below-median pretreatment blood TCR clonality.

Comment on this clone: What it binds is unknown.

Using immunoSEQ multiplex PCR, the repertoire was profiled, and TCRdb retains in-frame clones only, with some absent. The sample holds 50,000 to 65,000 clones, about 86% seen once. Per germline, CDR1 LGHNA and CDR2 YNFKEQ. V lost 1 base and J lost 8, with 20 bases in between. CDR3 length: 17 residues. V and J are TRBV4-2 and TRBJ1-4, with D tentatively TRBD1 (5 bases). The specimen comprised PBMCs, sampled around atezolizumab (anti-PD-L1) treatment. This clonotype was sampled from a man aged 50 to 59 with urothelial cancer. In nucleotides, the CDR3 is TGTGCCAGCAGCCAAGTCAACGCCGACAGACCCGGAGAAAAACTGTTTTTT. Encoded protein: CASSQVNADRPGEKLFF.